The 14 T cell receptor beta chains below were found in one sample sequenced in a study of OX40 agonist ivuxolimab in advanced cancers. Library construction relied on the immunoSEQ multiplex PCR assay. TCRdb took over this immuneACCESS table, retaining in-frame rearrangements with V and J assigned. Such tables are incomplete; in checked studies, under half of the missing clones stem from an unresolved V gene, and the remainder is unexplained. This sample comprises approximately 89,000 clones, 85% to 90% of them detected only once. 0.75% to 0.95% of the sample lies in the top ten. The specimen comprised CD4+ or CD8+ T cells sorted from blood, sampled in a trial of the OX40 agonist ivuxolimab. Source of these receptors: an adult with an advanced solid tumor such as melanoma, head and neck, liver or kidney cancer.

This clone was seen a single time. CDR3 residues: CASSISGTSGAFYEQYF. In DNA, the CDR3 is TGTGCCAGTAGTATTTCTGGGACTAGCGGGGCTTTCTACGAGCAGTACTTC. This chain joins TRBV19 and TRBJ2-7; TRBD2 matches 13 bases. The CDR3 is 17 residues long. With 3 bases clipped from V and 3 bases from J, the junction kept 8 bases outside the gene matches. Per germline, CDR1 LNHDA and CDR2 SQIVND (reference sequence). Full variable domain (remainder filled in from reference TRBV19 and TRBJ2-7): DGGITQSPKYLFRKEGQNVTLSCEQNLNHDAMYWYRQDPGQGLRLIYYSQIVNDFQKGDIAEGYSVSREKKESFPLTVTSAQKNPTAFYLCASSISGTSGAFYEQYFGPGTRLTVT.

The V and J genes are TRBV15 and TRBJ2-5; 13 positions agree with TRBD2. V lost 3 bases, J lost 2 bases, and 15 bases stayed unmatched. The CDR3 extends over 20 amino acids. Germline V gene sequence: CDR1 LNHNV, CDR2 YYDKDF (reference sequence). In DNA form, the CDR3 reads TGTGCCACCAGCAGTCCTCCCGGGAGACTAGCGGGAGGAGGGCAAGAGACCCAGTACTTC. Residues: CATSSPPGRLAGGGQETQYF. The entire variable domain, with the rest obtained from reference TRBV15 and TRBJ2-5, is as follows: DAMVIQNPRYQVTQFGKPVTLSCSQTLNHNVMYWYQQKSSQAPKLLFHYYDKDFNNEADTPDNFQSRRPNTSFCFLDIRSPGLGDTAMYLCATSSPPGRLAGGGQETQYFGPGTRLLVL.

The rearrangement uses TRBV18 and TRBJ1-5; 9 bases fit TRBD1. Per germline, CDR1 KGHSH and CDR2 LQKENI. V dropped 3 bases and J dropped 4; count of bases not matched to a gene: 7. The CDR3 spans 16 residues. The CDR3 loop reads CASSPDRGVLNQPQHF. The CDR3 DNA reads TGTGCCAGCTCACCTGACAGGGGGGTTTTGAATCAGCCCCAGCATTTT. Filled out from reference TRBV18 and TRBJ1-5, the complete variable domain reads NAGVMQNPRHLVRRRGQEARLRCSPMKGHSHVYWYRQLPEEGLKFMVYLQKENIIDESGMPKERFSAEFPKEGPSILRIQQVVRGDSAAYFCASSPDRGVLNQPQHFGDGTRLSIL.

This chain uses TRBV6-5 with TRBJ1-5; D remains ambiguous. Germline V gene lookup returns CDR1 MNHEY and CDR2 SVGAGI. The CDR3 has 15 amino acids. Between the trimmed V and J ends, which lost 0 bases and 1 base, there was a span of 7 bases. CDR3 DNA sequence: TGTGCCAGCAGTTACTCGAGACAAAGCAATCAGCCCCAGCATTTT. Its translation: CASSYSRQSNQPQHF.

The CDR3 loop reads CASSPSQGPSTDTQYF. The DNA for the CDR3 is TGTGCCAGCTCACCCTCCCAGGGACCTAGCACAGATACGCAGTATTTT. This chain uses TRBV18 with TRBJ2-3; D may match TRBD1 or TRBD2 (5 bases each). This CDR3 spans 16 amino acids. Between the trimmed V and J ends, which lost 3 bases and 0 bases, there was a span of 13 bases. CDR1 KGHSH and CDR2 LQKENI come from the germline V gene. Full variable domain (remainder filled in from reference TRBV18 and TRBJ2-3): NAGVMQNPRHLVRRRGQEARLRCSPMKGHSHVYWYRQLPEEGLKFMVYLQKENIIDESGMPKERFSAEFPKEGPSILRIQQVVRGDSAAYFCASSPSQGPSTDTQYFGPGTRLTVL.

This clone was detected only once. The chain uses TRBV28 and TRBJ2-5; 9 bases are shared with TRBD1. The CDR3 covers 15 residues. V was clipped by 3 bases and J by 5 bases; unmatched bases: 7. Germline CDR1 MDHEN, CDR2 SYDVKM. CDR3 amino acids: CASSFLQGARETQYF. For the CDR3, the DNA is TGTGCCAGCAGTTTTTTACAGGGGGCTCGGGAGACCCAGTACTTC.

This clone was picked up a small number of times. The chain has TRBV7-8 and TRBJ2-1, with TRBD2 matching over 8 bases. Germline assignment: CDR1 SGHVS and CDR2 FQNEAQ. This CDR3 comprises 15 residues. V dropped 4 bases and J dropped 6; count of bases not matched to a gene: 8. The CDR3 reads CASSYPGLEVNEQFF. In DNA, the CDR3 is TGTGCCAGCAGCTATCCGGGACTAGAGGTCAATGAGCAGTTCTTC.

This chain connects TRBV19 to TRBJ2-2; 7 nucleotides match TRBD1. The germline V gene has CDR1 LNHDA and CDR2 SQIVND (reference sequence). The junction had 6 bases not matched to a gene; V was cut back by 7 bases and J by 1 base. This CDR3 has 15 residues. CDR3 sequence: CASTRQGRNTGELFF. CDR3 coding DNA: TGTGCCAGTACCAGACAGGGTAGGAACACCGGGGAGCTGTTTTTT.

V is TRBV9 and J is TRBJ2-1; no clear D. The V and J ends lost 0 bases and 5 bases respectively, with 12 bases between them. Germline CDR1 and CDR2: SGDLS and YYNGEE. The CDR3 runs to 15 residues. CDR3 coding DNA: TGTGCCAGCAGCGTAGCCGGGCTGCGGAACAATGAGCAGTTCTTC. Its translation: CASSVAGLRNNEQFF.

The chain couples TRBV19 to TRBJ1-5; D unclear. Germline V gene data show CDR1 as LNHDA and CDR2 as SQIVND (reference sequence). V lost 9 bases, J lost 0 bases, and 12 bases lay in between. This CDR3 is 14 amino acids long. CDR3: CASTQRNSNQPQHF. For the CDR3, the DNA is TGTGCCAGCACACAGAGAAATAGCAATCAGCCCCAGCATTTT.

The rearrangement links TRBV4-2 to TRBJ2-1; tentative D call: TRBD2 (6 bases). CDR3 length: 15 residues. From germline, CDR1 is LGHNA and CDR2 YNFKEQ. The V gene lost 0 bases and the J gene lost 3 bases, with 9 bases spanning the gap. Here the CDR3 DNA reads TGTGCCAGCAGCCAAGAGGGAGCGGGCTACAATGAGCAGTTCTTC. Protein sequence: CASSQEGAGYNEQFF.

The rearrangement uses TRBV29-1 and TRBJ2-7; 11 positions match TRBD2. The V gene's germline CDR1 is SQVTM and CDR2 ANQGSEA. This CDR3 comprises 13 residues. J gave up 2 bases and V 6 bases, and 3 bases lay outside the gene matches. The CDR3 region has the DNA TGCAGCGTGTCGACTAGCGGGACCTACGAGCAGTACTTC. Translated: CSVSTSGTYEQYF.

The rearrangement uses TRBV5-1 and TRBJ1-4; no clear D. The CDR3 is 16 residues long. Trimming shortened V by 4 bases and J by 7 bases, and 20 bases separated the two germline ends. The germline V gene has CDR1 SGHRS and CDR2 YFSETQ. CDR3 in DNA: TGCGCCAGCAGCCAAGAGGATGGATGGCGGGGTGAAAAACTGTTTTTT. The encoded protein is CASSQEDGWRGEKLFF.

The chain recombines TRBV28 with TRBJ2-4; TRBD1 aligns across 7 bases. Losses at the gene ends were 6 bases for V and 4 bases for J; bases not matched to a gene: 12. The CDR3 runs to 16 residues. Germline CDR1 reads MDHEN; CDR2 reads SYDVKM. CDR3 region: CASRSSIGGEKNIQYF. CDR3 nucleotide sequence: TGTGCCAGCAGATCCTCAATAGGGGGCGAGAAAAACATTCAGTACTTC.